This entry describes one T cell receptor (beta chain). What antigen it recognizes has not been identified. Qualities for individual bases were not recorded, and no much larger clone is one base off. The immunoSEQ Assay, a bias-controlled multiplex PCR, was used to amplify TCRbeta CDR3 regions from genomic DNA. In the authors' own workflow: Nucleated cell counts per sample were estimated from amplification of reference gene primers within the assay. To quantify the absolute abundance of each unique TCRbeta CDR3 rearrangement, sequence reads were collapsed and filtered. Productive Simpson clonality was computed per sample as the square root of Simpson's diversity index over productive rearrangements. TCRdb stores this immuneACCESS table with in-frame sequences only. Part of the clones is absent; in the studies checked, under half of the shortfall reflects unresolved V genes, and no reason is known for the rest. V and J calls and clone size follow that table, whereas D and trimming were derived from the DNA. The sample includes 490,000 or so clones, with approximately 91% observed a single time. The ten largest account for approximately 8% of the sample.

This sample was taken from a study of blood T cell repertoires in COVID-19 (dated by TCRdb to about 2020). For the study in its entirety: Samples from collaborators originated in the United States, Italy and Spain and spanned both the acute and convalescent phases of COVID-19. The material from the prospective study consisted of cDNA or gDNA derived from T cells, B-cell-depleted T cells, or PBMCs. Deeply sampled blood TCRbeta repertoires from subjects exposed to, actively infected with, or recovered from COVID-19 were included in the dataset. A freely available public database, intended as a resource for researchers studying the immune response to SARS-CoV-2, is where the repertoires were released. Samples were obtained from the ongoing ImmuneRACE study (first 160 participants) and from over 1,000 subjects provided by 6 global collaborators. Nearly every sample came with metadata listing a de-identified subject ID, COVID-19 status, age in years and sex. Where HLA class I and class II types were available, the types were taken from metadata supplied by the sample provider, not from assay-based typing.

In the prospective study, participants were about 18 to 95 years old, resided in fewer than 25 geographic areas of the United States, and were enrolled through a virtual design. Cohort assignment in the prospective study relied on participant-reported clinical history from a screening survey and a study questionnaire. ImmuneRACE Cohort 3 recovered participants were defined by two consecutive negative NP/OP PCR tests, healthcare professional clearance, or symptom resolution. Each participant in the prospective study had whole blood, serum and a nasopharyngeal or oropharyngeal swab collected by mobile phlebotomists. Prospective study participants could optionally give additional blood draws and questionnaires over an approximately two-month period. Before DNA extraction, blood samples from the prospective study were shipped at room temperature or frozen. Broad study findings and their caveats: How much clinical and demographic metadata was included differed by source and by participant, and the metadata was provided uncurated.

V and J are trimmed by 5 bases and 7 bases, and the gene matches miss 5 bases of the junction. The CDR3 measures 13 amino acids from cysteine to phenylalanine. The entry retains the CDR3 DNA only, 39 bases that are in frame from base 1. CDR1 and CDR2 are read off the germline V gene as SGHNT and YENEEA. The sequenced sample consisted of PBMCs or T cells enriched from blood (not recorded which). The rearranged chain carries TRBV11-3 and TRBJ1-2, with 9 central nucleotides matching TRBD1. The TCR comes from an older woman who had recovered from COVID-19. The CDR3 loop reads CASSHRGQGGYTF. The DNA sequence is TGTGCCAGCAGCCACAGGGGGCAGGGTGGCTACACCTTC.